This T cell receptor (beta chain) was sequenced during a study of post-analysis software for immune sequencing data. Study-level points and caveats: Five TRBV segments were significantly more frequent in patients than in controls. TRBV5-6, TRBV5-1 and TRBV20-1 were among these segments. In multiple sclerosis, normalized Chao1 diversity was significantly below that of controls. Pronounced co-clustering by F measure was evident among identically batched samples.

Points on this clonotype: What it recognizes is unknown.

The CDR3 runs to 14 residues. The ends were cut back, 6 bases at V and 3 bases at J, with 13 bases in the middle. Prepared libraries of TCR beta cDNA carried unique molecular identifiers. Via MiXCR, TCRdb re-called the PCR reads, giving one row per CDR3 protein. The data contain 350,000 to 450,000 distinct CDR3 sequences, roughly 36% of them singletons. The rearrangement uses TRBV12-3 or TRBV12-4 and TRBJ2-3; no reliable D call. The sequence was collected from a girl aged 10 to 17 with multiple sclerosis. Sequencing was done on a sample of blood. The CDR3 DNA is TGTGCCAGCAGCAATCGGGTGGCAACAGATACGCAGTATTTT. This encodes CASSNRVATDTQYF.